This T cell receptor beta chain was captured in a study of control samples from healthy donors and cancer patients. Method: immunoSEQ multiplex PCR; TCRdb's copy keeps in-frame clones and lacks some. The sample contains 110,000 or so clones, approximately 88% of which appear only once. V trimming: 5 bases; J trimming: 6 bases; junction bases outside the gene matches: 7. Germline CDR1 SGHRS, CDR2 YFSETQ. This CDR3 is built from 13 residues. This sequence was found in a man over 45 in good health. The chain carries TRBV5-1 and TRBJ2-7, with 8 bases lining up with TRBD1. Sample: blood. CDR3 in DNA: TGCGCCAGCAGGCTATGGACAGGGCGCGAGCAGTACTTC. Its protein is CASRLWTGREQYF.